This TCR beta chain was captured by sequencing in a study of cytomegalovirus exposure and HLA in healthy donors. General observations from the study: For most TCR beta V segments, an earlier analysis put the productive rate at about 87% or about 30% of the time. TCR association rates varied by HLA locus in a later analysis, with DRB1 highest and HLA-C lowest. Through in vitro validation, a few CMV-associated chains were shown to be specific for CMV antigens.

Details on this clone: Antigen specificity is unknown.

Amplification used 60 Vbeta primers and 13 Jbeta primers. Libraries were prepared by immunoSEQ multiplex PCR; TCRdb keeps only in-frame clonotypes and omits some of them. The data show 200,000 to 250,000 clones, with around 83% seen just once and more than 1.3% held by the top ten. Germline V gene lookup returns CDR1 SGHNT and CDR2 YYREEE (reference sequence). Trimming removed 0 bases from V and 3 bases from J; junction bases left unmatched: 5. The CDR3 sequence is 15 residues long. Input material: PBMCs. The receptor's source is a girl aged 5-17 years in good health and CMV-seronegative. The chain recombines TRBV5-4 with TRBJ2-7, with 8 bases that match TRBD1. As DNA, the CDR3 is TGTGCCAGCAGCTTGGACCAGGGGGCAATCTACGAGCAGTACTTC. This gives the protein CASSLDQGAIYEQYF.